This TCR beta chain was observed in a study of control samples from healthy donors and cancer patients. Sequenced by immunoSEQ multiplex PCR; TCRdb stores in-frame clones only, minus some. This sample has tens of thousands of clones, with 91% found just once. CDR1 is SQVTM, CDR2 ANQGSEA, per germline. The CDR3 length is 14 residues. Trimming removed 5 bases from V and 3 bases from J; junction bases left unmatched: 6. V usage is TRBV29-1 and J usage is TRBJ2-7, with 11 bases identical to TRBD1. The specimen was blood. This TCR was sampled from a man aged 25 to 40 in good health. In nucleotides, the CDR3 is TGCAGCGTTCAAACCGGGACAGGGGGCTACGAGCAGTACTTC. As protein: CSVQTGTGGYEQYF.